These 28 T cell receptor beta chains came from one sample sequenced in a study of T cells after yellow fever vaccination. TCRdb redid the calling of the 5' RACE reads with MiXCR, one entry per CDR3 protein. The data contain about 300,000 distinct CDR3 sequences, around 6.8% of them seen just once; the ten biggest clones take up roughly a sixth. The sample was PBMCs, taken about 49 days after the first yellow fever vaccination. These receptor sequences come from a man between 18 and 29 years old who received the YFV17D yellow fever vaccine.

V usage is TRBV12-3 or TRBV12-4 and J usage is TRBJ1-2; possibly TRBD1 for D (5 bases). The V end lost 4 bases, the J end lost 4 bases, and 13 bases lay between the germline ends. The CDR3 length is 14 residues. The DNA for the CDR3 is TGTGCCAGCAGTTGGGGCGGGTTGGGCTATGGCTACACCTTC. Amino acid sequence: CASSWGGLGYGYTF.

This clonotype has at least ten counts. The DNA for the CDR3 is TGTGCCAGCAGCCTAAGCGGGGGGGCCTTCGGGGAGCTGTTTTTT. It encodes CASSLSGGAFGELFF. The gene calls are TRBV6-1 and TRBJ2-2; TRBD2 agrees at 10 bases. Germline V lookup: CDR1 MNHNS, CDR2 SASEGT. Losses at the gene ends were 6 bases for V and 7 bases for J; bases not matched to a gene: 8. The CDR3 runs to 15 residues.

J is TRBJ2-7 and V is TRBV6-2 or TRBV6-3; D is possibly TRBD1 or TRBD2 (5 bases each). The CDR3 sequence is 12 residues long. The V end lost 5 bases, the J end lost 5 bases, and 10 bases lay between the germline ends. Germline CDR1 is MNHEY and CDR2 is SVGEGT. CDR3 nucleotide sequence: TGTGCCAGCAGTCCTCGGGACCACGAGCAGTACGTC. This translates into CASSPRDHEQYV.

The V and J genes are TRBV20-1 and TRBJ2-3; 7 bases agree with TRBD2. Looked up from germline, CDR1 is DFQATT and CDR2 is SNEGSKA (reference sequence). The CDR3 spans 13 residues. CDR3 residues: CRSQRGPWDTQYF. In DNA, the CDR3 is TGCAGAAGCCAGCGGGGCCCTTGGGATACGCAGTATTTT.

This clonotype was counted between two and nine times. The gene calls are TRBV28 and TRBJ1-1, with no clear D. The germline V gene has CDR1 MDHEN and CDR2 SYDVKM. V shed 6 bases and J shed 10 bases, with 18 bases lying between them. The CDR3 runs to 13 residues. The CDR3 sequence: CASSLAVLARAFF. CDR3 DNA: TGTGCCAGCAGCCTTGCGGTTTTGGCAAGAGCTTTCTTT.

This clonotype was recorded at least ten times. This chain links TRBV5-6 with TRBJ1-2, with D uncertain. In germline, CDR1 is SGHDT, CDR2 YYEEEE. Deletions cut 1 base from V and 7 bases from J, with 17 bases between. The CDR3 extends over 15 amino acids. Here the CDR3 reads CASSLLGGMGFGYTF. The CDR3 nucleotides are TGTGCCAGCAGCTTGTTGGGCGGAATGGGTTTTGGCTACACCTTC.

The chain has TRBV10-3 and TRBJ1-1; D is possibly TRBD1 (5 bases). Looked up from germline, CDR1 is ENHRY and CDR2 is SYGVKD. CDR3 length: 13 residues. V lost 10 bases and J lost 3, with 15 bases in between. The CDR3 DNA reads as TGTGCCAGCGGGGGAGGGTTTGACACTGAAGCTTTCTTT. Residues: CASGGGFDTEAFF.

The chain couples TRBV10-3 to TRBJ1-2, with D hard to call. The V end lost 3 bases, the J end lost 4 bases, and 12 bases lay between the germline ends. CDR3 length: 14 amino acids. The germline V gene encodes CDR1 ENHRY and CDR2 SYGVKD. DNA of the CDR3: TGTGCCATCAGTGAATCAGGCGGGATCTATGGCTACACCTTC. This gives the protein CAISESGGIYGYTF.

The chain links TRBV29-1 to TRBJ2-7, with 8 bases that match TRBD1. Trimming at V came to 4 bases and at J to 12 bases, leaving 8 bases not matched to a gene. The germline V gene encodes CDR1 SQVTM and CDR2 ANQGSEA. This CDR3 is 11 amino acids long. CDR3 in amino acids: CSVGYQGATYF. The CDR3 DNA follows: TGCAGCGTTGGGTACCAGGGGGCCACGTACTTC.

The genes are TRBV12-3 or TRBV12-4 and TRBJ1-4, with D hard to call. The V and J ends lost 5 bases and 8 bases respectively, with 12 bases between them. The CDR3 has 13 residues. CDR3 sequence: CASSLSLWEKLFF. CDR3 DNA sequence: TGTGCCAGCAGTCTCTCTCTTTGGGAAAAACTGTTTTTT.

The V and J genes are TRBV7-9 and TRBJ1-1; unclear D gene. Germline V gene lookup returns CDR1 SEHNR and CDR2 FQNEAQ (reference sequence). V gave up 5 bases and J gave up 0 bases, with 7 bases separating them. The CDR3 extends over 13 amino acids. CDR3 amino acids: CASSRMVNTEAFF. DNA of the CDR3: TGTGCCAGCAGCCGCATGGTGAACACTGAAGCTTTCTTT.

This clonotype was counted only a few times. The chain links TRBV20-1 to TRBJ2-5; TRBD1 aligns across 8 bases. With V trimmed by 4 bases and J by 2 bases, 3 bases remained unmatched. Germline CDR1 is DFQATT and CDR2 is SNEGSKA (reference sequence). The CDR3 is made up of 13 amino acids. The DNA of the CDR3 is TGCAGTGCTACCAGGACAGGGCAAGAGACCCAGTACTTC. Translation gives CSATRTGQETQYF.

Only a few counts were recorded for this clonotype. The chain is built from TRBV12-3 or TRBV12-4 and TRBJ2-1; 8 positions agree with TRBD2. The CDR3 is made up of 13 amino acids. V lost 3 bases to trimming and J lost 13 bases; unmatched junction nucleotides: 8. CDR3 coding DNA: TGTGCCAGCAGTTTGTCGGGGGGGGCCCCCCAGTTCTTC. It specifies CASSLSGGAPQFF.

This clonotype was detected only a few times. V and J are TRBV19 and TRBJ1-2, with D possibly TRBD1 on 6 matching bases. Per the germline V gene, CDR1 is LNHDA and CDR2 is SQIVND (reference sequence). Between the trimmed V and J ends, which lost 3 bases and 2 bases, there was a span of 7 bases. This CDR3 comprises 13 residues. The CDR3 is CASSIDRNYGYTF. CDR3 nucleotide sequence: TGTGCCAGTAGTATCGACAGGAACTATGGCTACACCTTC. Looking up the rest from reference TRBV19 and TRBJ1-2 gives the full variable domain: DGGITQSPKYLFRKEGQNVTLSCEQNLNHDAMYWYRQDPGQGLRLIYYSQIVNDFQKGDIAEGYSVSREKKESFPLTVTSAQKNPTAFYLCASSIDRNYGYTFGSGTRLTVV.

J is TRBJ1-1 and V is TRBV7-9; the D is unclear. The CDR3 runs to 15 residues. CDR1 and CDR2 (germline): SEHNR, FQNEAQ (reference sequence). Trimming shortened V by 5 bases and J by 1 base, and 14 bases separated the two germline ends. The CDR3 sequence is CASSPGWCENTEAFF. For the CDR3, the DNA is TGTGCCAGCAGCCCCGGCTGGTGCGAGAACACTGAAGCTTTCTTT.

This clonotype has a count of ten or more. The chain carries TRBV5-1 and TRBJ2-3, with D hard to call. The CDR3 extends over 11 amino acids. The V end lost 4 bases, the J end lost 5 bases, and 5 bases lay between the germline ends. Per the germline V gene, CDR1 is SGHRS and CDR2 is YFSETQ. As DNA, the CDR3 is TGCGCCAGCAGCGCTCTAGATACGCAGTATTTT. This encodes CASSALDTQYF.

The chain uses TRBV11-2 and TRBJ1-1; D is undetermined. This CDR3 contains 13 residues. Germline V lookup: CDR1 SGHAT, CDR2 FQNNGV. V gave up 0 bases and J gave up 7 bases, with 9 bases separating them. The CDR3 loop reads CASSLDQAGEAFF. CDR3 in DNA: TGTGCCAGCAGCTTAGATCAAGCAGGTGAAGCTTTCTTT. Drawing the rest from reference TRBV11-2 and TRBJ1-1, the complete variable domain is EAGVAQSPRYKIIEKRQSVAFWCNPISGHATLYWYQQILGQGPKLLIQFQNNGVVDDSQLPKDRFSAERLKGVDSTLKIQPAKLEDSAVYLCASSLDQAGEAFFGQGTRLTVV.

This chain links TRBV7-2 with TRBJ1-5; D is undetermined. V lost 5 bases and J lost 5, with 22 bases in between. Germline loops: CDR1 SGHTA, CDR2 FQGNSA. The CDR3 is made up of 17 amino acids. The CDR3 DNA reads as TGTGCCAGCAGCCGCTGGGTCCTCCCCGCAAGATATCAGCCCCAGCATTTT. Residues: CASSRWVLPARYQPQHF.

The sample holds a few counts of this clonotype. V usage is TRBV29-1 and J usage is TRBJ2-3; 9 bases match TRBD2. Germline assignment: CDR1 SQVTM and CDR2 ANQGSEA. V was clipped by 2 bases and J by 4 bases; unmatched bases: 7. The CDR3 length is 15 residues. In DNA form, the CDR3 reads TGCAGCGTTGAATTGCGGGGGGGGCCGGCAGATACGCAGTATTTT. Translation: CSVELRGGPADTQYF.

There are a few counts of this clonotype. This sequence joins TRBV27 and TRBJ2-7; 9 bases line up with TRBD1. Germline V CDR1 and CDR2: MNHEY, SMNVEV (reference sequence). The CDR3 contains 14 residues. V gave up 8 bases and J gave up 6 bases; unmatched junction bases: 11. The CDR3 DNA sequence: TGTGCCAGCGCCCCCGGGACAGGGTCGGTCGAGCAGTACTTC. This sequence encodes CASAPGTGSVEQYF.

This clonotype was observed a handful of times. The chain carries TRBV19 and TRBJ1-1; D is undetermined. This CDR3 has 13 residues. Trimming cost V 5 bases and J 5 bases, with 12 bases left between them. The germline V gene encodes CDR1 LNHDA and CDR2 SQIVND (reference sequence). Here the CDR3 reads CASSVQGITEAFF. DNA of the CDR3: TGTGCCAGTAGTGTTCAAGGGATAACTGAAGCTTTCTTT.

This clonotype came up a few times. The chain uses TRBV9 and TRBJ2-2; D remains unclear. The germline V and J ends were trimmed by 5 bases and 7 bases, with 15 bases remaining between them. CDR1 is SGDLS, CDR2 YYNGEE, per germline. The CDR3 sequence is 14 residues long. In DNA form, the CDR3 reads TGTGCCAGCAGGTTAGGGCCCTCGGGCGGGGAGCTGTTTTTT. It yields the protein CASRLGPSGGELFF.

This clonotype was counted a few times. The chain has TRBV27 and TRBJ2-3; D gene unclear. The CDR3 loop spans 13 amino acids. The V gene's germline CDR1 is MNHEY and CDR2 SMNVEV (reference sequence). The V end was cut by 6 bases, the J end by 3 bases, with 10 bases between. For the CDR3, the DNA is TGTGCCAGCAGCGGTCTAGTAACAGATACGCAGTATTTT. Translated, it gives CASSGLVTDTQYF.

In the case of this clonotype: The limits of the CDR3 on the DNA are not certain, so only TCRdb's listed CDR3 is given. V is TRBV19 and J is TRBJ2-3; the table's D call, TRBD2, has no DNA check behind it. The CDR3 spans 14 amino acids, including both terminal residues. CDR1 is LNHDA, CDR2 SQIVND, per germline (reference sequence). CDR3 amino acids: CASTSGGPTDTQYF.

The genes are TRBV7-8 and TRBJ2-1, with D possibly TRBD2 on 6 matching bases. The CDR3 loop spans 13 amino acids. Germline V gene lookup returns CDR1 SGHVS and CDR2 FQNEAQ. The ends were cut back, 5 bases at V and 6 bases at J, with 11 bases in the middle. For the CDR3, the DNA is TGTGCCAGCAGCCTTGGACTATTCAATGAGCAGTTCTTC. It encodes CASSLGLFNEQFF.

The chain couples TRBV7-9 to TRBJ1-1; 8 bases line up with TRBD1. The J segment lost 8 bases and the V segment lost 1 base, leaving 6 bases of the junction unmatched. CDR1 and CDR2 (germline): SEHNR, FQNEAQ (reference sequence). The CDR3 totals 14 residues. The CDR3 protein is CASSLGGTGQEAFF. DNA of the CDR3: TGTGCCAGCAGCTTAGGCGGGACAGGACAGGAAGCTTTCTTT. Full variable domain (rest looked up from reference TRBV7-9 and TRBJ1-1): DTGVSQNPRHKITKRGQNVTFRCDPISEHNRLYWYRQTLGQGPEFLTYFQNEAQLEKSRLLSDRFSAERPKGSFSTLEIQRTEQGDSAMYLCASSLGGTGQEAFFGQGTRLTVV.

Points on this clonotype: With a much larger clone just one base away, this may be a read error. The chain links TRBV12-3 or TRBV12-4 to TRBJ2-5, with 9 positions matching TRBD2. V was pared by 0 bases and J by 4 bases, with 9 bases of the junction left unmatched. CDR3 length: 17 amino acids. CDR3 protein: CASSLAALAGSRETQYF. The CDR3 coding sequence is TGTGCCAGCAGTTTAGCGGCCCTAGCGGGATCCCGAGAGACCCAGTACTTC.

The chain carries TRBV5-6 and TRBJ2-1; D may be TRBD1 or TRBD2 (5 bases each). The length of the CDR3 is 13 residues. The V gene lost 4 bases and the J gene lost 10 bases, with 15 bases spanning the gap. Germline values: CDR1 SGHDT, CDR2 YYEEEE. In nucleotides, the CDR3 is TGTGCCAGCAGCCTCGGGGCTTTTGCCGAGCAGTTCTTC. It encodes CASSLGAFAEQFF. The variable domain in full, completed from reference TRBV5-6 and TRBJ2-1, reads DAGVTQSPTHLIKTRGQQVTLRCSPKSGHDTVSWYQQALGQGPQFIFQYYEEEERQRGNFPDRFSGHQFPNYSSELNVNALLLGDSALYLCASSLGAFAEQFFGPGTRLTVL.